This T cell receptor (beta chain) was sequenced in a study of blood T cells in healthy people across ages. Study observations and caveats: Not knowing donor CMV status may have confounded expanded clonotype changes. Correlation between TCR beta diversity and naive T cell percentage was strong.

CDR1 is SGHRS, CDR2 YFSETQ, per germline. The CDR3 covers 15 residues. V lost 1 base, J lost 5 bases, and 13 bases lay in between. With respect to this clonotype: The antigen is unknown.

Alongside a J-beta primer mix, a sample-barcoded 5' primer served in a second PCR lasting about 7 to 12 cycles. Tagging of each cDNA molecule was performed by a template-switch adaptor with 12 random nucleotides. TCRdb fed the 5' RACE reads into MiXCR, producing one record per CDR3 protein. The repertoire holds 1.2 million to 1.5 million distinct CDR3 sequences, around 39% seen once, with approximately 7.9% in the top ten. Sequenced: blood. This receptor was taken from a young woman in good health. The V and J genes are TRBV5-1 and TRBJ2-1; no definite D call. CDR3 sequence (DNA): TGCGCCAGCAGCTTGAGTCCGACGCTGGACAATGAGCAGTTCTTC. Its protein product is CASSLSPTLDNEQFF.